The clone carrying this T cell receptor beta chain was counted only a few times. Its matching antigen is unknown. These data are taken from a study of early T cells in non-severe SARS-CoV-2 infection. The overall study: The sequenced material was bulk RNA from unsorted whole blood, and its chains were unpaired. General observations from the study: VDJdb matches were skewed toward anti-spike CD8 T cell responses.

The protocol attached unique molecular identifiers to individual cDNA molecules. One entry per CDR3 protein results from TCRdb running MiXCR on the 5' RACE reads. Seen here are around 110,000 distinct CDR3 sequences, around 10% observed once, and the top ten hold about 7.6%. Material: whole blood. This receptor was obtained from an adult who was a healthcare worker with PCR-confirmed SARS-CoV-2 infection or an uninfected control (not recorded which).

The CDR3 DNA reads TGCAGCGTAGTTCTAGTGAGAAACGAGCAGTACTTC. This encodes CSVVLVRNEQYF. This rearrangement joins TRBV29-1 to TRBJ2-7; D remains unclear. CDR3 length equals 12 residues. The V gene's germline CDR1 is SQVTM and CDR2 ANQGSEA. Trimming cost V 6 bases and J 5 bases, with 14 bases left between them.